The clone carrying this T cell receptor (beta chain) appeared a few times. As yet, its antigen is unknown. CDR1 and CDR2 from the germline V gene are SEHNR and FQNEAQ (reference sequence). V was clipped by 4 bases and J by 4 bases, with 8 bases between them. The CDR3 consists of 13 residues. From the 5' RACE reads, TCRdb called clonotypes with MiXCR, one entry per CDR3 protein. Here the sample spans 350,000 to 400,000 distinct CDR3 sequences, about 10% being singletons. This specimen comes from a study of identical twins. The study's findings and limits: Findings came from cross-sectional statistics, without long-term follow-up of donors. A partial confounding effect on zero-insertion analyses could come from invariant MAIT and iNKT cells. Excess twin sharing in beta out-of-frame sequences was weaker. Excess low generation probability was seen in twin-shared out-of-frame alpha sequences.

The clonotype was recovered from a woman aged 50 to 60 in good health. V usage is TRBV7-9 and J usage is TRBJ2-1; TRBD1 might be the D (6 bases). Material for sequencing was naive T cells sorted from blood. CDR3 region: CASSWTEYNEQFF. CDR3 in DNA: TGTGCCAGCAGCTGGACAGAATACAATGAGCAGTTCTTC.